This T cell receptor beta chain was identified in a study of control samples from healthy donors and cancer patients. Generated by immunoSEQ multiplex PCR, the TCRdb table keeps only in-frame clones and is missing some. The table includes about 170,000 clones, just over 85% detected once. The CDR3 extends over 15 amino acids. Germline assignment: CDR1 LNHDA and CDR2 SQIVND (reference sequence). With 6 bases removed from V and 1 base from J, the gap between germline ends came to 13 bases. Source material: blood. The chain uses TRBV19 and TRBJ1-5, with unresolved D. This TCR was sampled from a woman in her 30s in good health. CDR3 loop: CASSREEASNQPQHF. The CDR3 nucleotides read TGTGCCAGTAGCCGCGAAGAGGCGAGCAATCAGCCCCAGCATTTT.